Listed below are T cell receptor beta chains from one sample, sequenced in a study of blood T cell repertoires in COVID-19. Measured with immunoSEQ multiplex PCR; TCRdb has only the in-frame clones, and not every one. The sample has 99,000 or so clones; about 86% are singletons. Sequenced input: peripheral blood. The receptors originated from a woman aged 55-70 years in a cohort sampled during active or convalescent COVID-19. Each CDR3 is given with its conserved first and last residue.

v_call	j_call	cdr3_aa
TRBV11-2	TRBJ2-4	CASSSPLWEGQYIQYF
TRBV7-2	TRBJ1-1	CASSFPYAGGGAFF
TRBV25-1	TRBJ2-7	CASSDMRATYEQYF
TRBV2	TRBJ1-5	CASSEAGAAQPQHF
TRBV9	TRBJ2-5	CASSVQAGAAGETQYF
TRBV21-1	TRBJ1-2	CASTLGAEANYGYTF
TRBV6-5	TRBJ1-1	CASRSTGSQTEAFF
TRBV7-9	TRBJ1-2	CASSLAGDGYTF
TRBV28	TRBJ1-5	CASSPLLSGFGNQPQHF
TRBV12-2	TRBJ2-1	CAMDRSSYNEQFF
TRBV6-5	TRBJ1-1	CASSPQVETFF
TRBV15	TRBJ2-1	CAICDGFDNEQFF
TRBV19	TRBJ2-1	CASRKSGTSASSSYNEQFF
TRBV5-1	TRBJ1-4	CASSSAGGTQAVEKLFF
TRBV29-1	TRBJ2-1	CSVASAFSYNEQFF
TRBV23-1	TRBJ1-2	CASSQSWKQGDNYGYTF
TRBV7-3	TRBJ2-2	CASSRDRMDTGELFF
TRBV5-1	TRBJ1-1	CASAAETNTEAFF
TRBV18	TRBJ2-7	CASSPPGGSPQREQYF
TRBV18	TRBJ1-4	CASSPPSRPNEKLFF
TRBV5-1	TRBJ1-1	CASSVNGGPNTEAFF
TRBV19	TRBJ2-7	CASSNRQGSSSYEQYF
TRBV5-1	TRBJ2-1	CASSSLLAGVLDEQFF
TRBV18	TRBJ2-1	CASSISSGSYNEQFF
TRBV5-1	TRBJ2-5	CASSLLTSGIGQETQYF